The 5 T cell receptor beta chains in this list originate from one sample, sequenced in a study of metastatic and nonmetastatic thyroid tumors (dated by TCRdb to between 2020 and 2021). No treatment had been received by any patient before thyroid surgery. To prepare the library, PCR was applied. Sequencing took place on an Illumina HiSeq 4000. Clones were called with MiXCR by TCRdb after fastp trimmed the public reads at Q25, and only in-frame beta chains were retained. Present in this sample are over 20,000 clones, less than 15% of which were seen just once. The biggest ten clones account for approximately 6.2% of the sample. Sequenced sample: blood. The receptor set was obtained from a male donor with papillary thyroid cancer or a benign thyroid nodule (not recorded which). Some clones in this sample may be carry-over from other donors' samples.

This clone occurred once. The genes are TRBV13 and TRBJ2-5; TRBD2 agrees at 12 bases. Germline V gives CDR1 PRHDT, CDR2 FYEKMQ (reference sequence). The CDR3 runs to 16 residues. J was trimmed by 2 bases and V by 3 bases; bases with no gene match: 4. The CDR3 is CASSFRTSGEQETQYF. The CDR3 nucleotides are TGTGCCAGCAGCTTTAGGACTAGCGGGGAACAAGAGACCCAGTACTTC.

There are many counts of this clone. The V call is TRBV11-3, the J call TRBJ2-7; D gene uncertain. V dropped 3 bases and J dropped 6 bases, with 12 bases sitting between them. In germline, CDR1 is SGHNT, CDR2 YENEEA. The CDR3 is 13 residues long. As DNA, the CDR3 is TGTGCCAGCAGCTTGCATGGGTTGGGCGAGCAGTACTTC. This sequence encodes CASSLHGLGEQYF.

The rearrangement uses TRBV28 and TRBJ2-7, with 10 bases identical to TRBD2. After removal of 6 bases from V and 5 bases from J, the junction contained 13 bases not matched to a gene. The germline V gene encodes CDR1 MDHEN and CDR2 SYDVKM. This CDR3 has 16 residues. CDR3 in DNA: TGTGCCAGCAGCTTAAGGGGACTAGCGATAGGAGACGAGCAGTACTTC. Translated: CASSLRGLAIGDEQYF.

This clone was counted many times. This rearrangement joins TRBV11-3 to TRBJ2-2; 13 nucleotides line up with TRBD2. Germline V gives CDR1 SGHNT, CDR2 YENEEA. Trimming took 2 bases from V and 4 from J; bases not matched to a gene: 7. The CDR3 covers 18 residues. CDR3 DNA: TGTGCCAGCAGCTTAATTCCCGGGACTAGCGGGACCACCGGGGAGCTGTTTTTT. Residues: CASSLIPGTSGTTGELFF.

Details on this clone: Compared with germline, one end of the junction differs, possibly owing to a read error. Written as DNA, the CDR3 is TGCGCCAGCTTGGCGGCAACCTACAATGAGCAGTTCTTC. It specifies CASLAATYNEQFF. The V and J genes are TRBV6-1 and TRBJ2-1; D unclear. CDR3 length: 13 amino acids. The germline V gene encodes CDR1 MNHNS and CDR2 SASEGT.